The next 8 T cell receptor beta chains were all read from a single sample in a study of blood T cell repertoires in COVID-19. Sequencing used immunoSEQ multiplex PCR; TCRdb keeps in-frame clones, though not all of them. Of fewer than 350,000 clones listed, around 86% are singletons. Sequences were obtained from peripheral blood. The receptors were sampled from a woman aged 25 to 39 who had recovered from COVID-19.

CDR3 nucleotide sequence: TGTGCCAGCAGTTTAGAAGGACAGGGAGGCGGTCGGGACACCTTC. It specifies CASSLEGQGGGRDTF. The chain carries TRBV28 and TRBJ1-2, with 8 bases identical to TRBD1. After removal of 2 bases from V and 12 bases from J, the junction contained 14 bases not matched to a gene. This CDR3 region has 15 residues. The germline gives CDR1 MDHEN, CDR2 SYDVKM.

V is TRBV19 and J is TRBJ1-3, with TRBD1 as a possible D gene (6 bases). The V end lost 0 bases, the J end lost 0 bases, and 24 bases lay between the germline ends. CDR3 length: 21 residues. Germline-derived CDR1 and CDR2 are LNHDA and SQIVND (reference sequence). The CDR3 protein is CASSIEFSNRDIINSGNTIYF. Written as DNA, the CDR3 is TGTGCCAGTAGTATAGAATTTTCAAATCGGGACATTATCAACTCTGGAAACACCATATATTTT.

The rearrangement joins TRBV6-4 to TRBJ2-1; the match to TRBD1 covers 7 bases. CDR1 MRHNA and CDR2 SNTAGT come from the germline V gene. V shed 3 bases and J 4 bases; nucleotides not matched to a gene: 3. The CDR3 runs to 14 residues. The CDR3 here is CASSEGTAYNEQFF. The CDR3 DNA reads TGTGCCAGCAGTGAAGGGACAGCGTACAATGAGCAGTTCTTC.

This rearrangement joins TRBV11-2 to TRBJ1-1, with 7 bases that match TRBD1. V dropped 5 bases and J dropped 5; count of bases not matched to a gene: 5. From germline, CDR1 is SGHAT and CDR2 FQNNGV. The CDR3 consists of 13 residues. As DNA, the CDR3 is TGTGCCAGCAGCCGACAGGGTAGTACTGAAGCTTTCTTT. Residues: CASSRQGSTEAFF.

This chain's CDR3 is CASSEDVTAGYYGYTF. The CDR3 region has the DNA TGTGCCAGCAGTGAAGACGTAACGGCAGGGTACTATGGCTACACCTTC. The J gene is TRBJ1-2, the V gene TRBV6-1; D might be TRBD1 (5 bases). This CDR3 has 16 residues. Germline V gives CDR1 MNHNS, CDR2 SASEGT. Deletions cut 1 base from V and 3 bases from J, with 15 bases between.

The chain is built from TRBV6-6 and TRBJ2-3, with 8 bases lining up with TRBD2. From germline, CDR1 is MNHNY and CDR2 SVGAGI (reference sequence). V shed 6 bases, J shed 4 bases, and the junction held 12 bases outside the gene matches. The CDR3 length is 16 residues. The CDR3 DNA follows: TGTGCCAGCAGCGACCCGGGGGGGTGGAGCGCAGATACGCAGTATTTT. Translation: CASSDPGGWSADTQYF.

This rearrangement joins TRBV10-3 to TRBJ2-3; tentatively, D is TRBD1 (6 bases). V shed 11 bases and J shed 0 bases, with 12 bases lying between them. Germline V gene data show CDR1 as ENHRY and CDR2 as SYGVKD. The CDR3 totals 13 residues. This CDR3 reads CASRQGSTDTQYF. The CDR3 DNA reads TGTGCCTCCCGGCAGGGGAGCACAGATACGCAGTATTTT.

The CDR3 loop is CSARRGNTIYF. CDR3 sequence (DNA): TGCAGTGCTAGGAGAGGAAACACCATATATTTT. This chain uses TRBV20-1 with TRBJ1-3; D not certain. V dropped 3 bases and J dropped 4 bases, with 4 bases sitting between them. The CDR3 extends over 11 amino acids. The germline V gene has CDR1 DFQATT and CDR2 SNEGSKA (reference sequence).